Below, 31 T cell receptor beta chains from the same sample are listed, as sequenced in a study of Ad26.COV2.S vaccination and SARS-CoV-2 variants. Noted treatment: over 15 received Ad26.COV2.S at low or high dose, single or two shots; 5 received placebo; per-sample allocation not given. Collection of the samples took place on day 63 after the first injection of vaccine or placebo. TCRdb keeps only in-frame clones here, not all; method: immunoSEQ multiplex PCR. The table has hundreds of thousands of clones, roughly 91% seen once. The sequencing here drew on peripheral blood, taken in a trial of Ad26.COV2.S vaccine versus placebo. The origin of the receptors is a person aged 18 to 65 who received the Ad26.COV2.S COVID-19 vaccine or a placebo.

The V and J genes are TRBV3-1 (or the pseudogene TRBV3-2) and TRBJ2-1, with 8 nucleotides matching TRBD2. This CDR3 comprises 16 residues. Germline lookup yields CDR1 LGHDT and CDR2 YNNKEL (reference sequence). The V gene end was trimmed by 10 bases and the J gene end by 2 bases; junction bases not matched to a gene: 13. The chain's CDR3 is CAISTELSGAYNEQFF. CDR3 sequence (DNA): TGTGCCATTTCTACGGAACTTAGCGGGGCCTACAATGAGCAGTTCTTC.

This clone has just a few counts. Other DNA sequences from this sample encode an identical CDR3 as well. The CDR3 region is CASSPGSYEQYF. CDR3 in DNA: TGTGCCAGCAGCCCCGGCTCCTACGAGCAGTACTTC. V usage is TRBV7-9 and J usage is TRBJ2-7; the D is unclear. Trimming left V 5 bases short and J 0 bases short, with 5 bases between. The CDR3 length is 12 residues. The V gene's germline CDR1 is SEHNR and CDR2 FQNEAQ (reference sequence).

The V and J genes are TRBV9 and TRBJ1-1; possible D gene TRBD1, 6 bases. Germline CDR1 reads SGDLS; CDR2 reads YYNGEE. V lost 0 bases, J lost 1 base, and 19 bases lay in between. The CDR3 runs to 18 residues. The CDR3 sequence is CASSVVTGRLGQNTEAFF. CDR3 sequence (DNA): TGTGCCAGCAGCGTAGTCACAGGGAGGTTGGGTCAGAACACTGAAGCTTTCTTT.

The chain recombines TRBV6-5 with TRBJ2-3; D ambiguous. The CDR3 has 11 amino acids. The ends were cut back, 4 bases at V and 4 bases at J, with 3 bases in the middle. The V gene's germline CDR1 is MNHEY and CDR2 SVGAGI. The CDR3 region is CASSSPDTQYF. In DNA form, the CDR3 reads TGTGCCAGCAGTTCTCCAGATACGCAGTATTTT.

The genes are TRBV6-5 and TRBJ1-6; D remains ambiguous. Germline V gene data show CDR1 as MNHEY and CDR2 as SVGAGI. V lost 2 bases and J lost 9, with 17 bases in between. The CDR3 is 16 amino acids. CDR3 sequence (DNA): TGTGCCAGCAGTTACGAGGCGGGGAAGATGAGTTCACCCCTCCACTTT. Amino acid sequence: CASSYEAGKMSSPLHF.

This sequence joins TRBV2 and TRBJ1-4; no reliable D call. Germline-derived CDR1 and CDR2 are SNHLY and FYNNEI. This CDR3 spans 14 amino acids. V was pared by 6 bases and J by 5 bases, with 13 bases between. This CDR3 reads CASSRPSTNEKLFF. For the CDR3, the DNA is TGTGCCAGCAGCCGACCGAGTACCAATGAAAAACTGTTTTTT.

This chain joins TRBV11-2 and TRBJ1-4; no clear D. The CDR3 has 11 residues. In germline, CDR1 is SGHAT, CDR2 FQNNGV. Trimming took off 2 bases at V and 8 bases at J, with 3 bases between the two ends. The CDR3 nucleotides read TGTGCCAGCAGCTTACGAGAAAAACTGTTTTTT. Encoded protein: CASSLREKLFF.

The gene calls are TRBV9 and TRBJ2-5; D tentatively fits TRBD1 or TRBD2 (5 bases each). V was cut by 0 bases and J by 3 bases, with 12 bases left in between. Germline V gives CDR1 SGDLS, CDR2 YYNGEE. The CDR3 is 15 amino acids. The CDR3 DNA follows: TGTGCCAGCAGCGTAGATATATGGGGGAAAGAGACCCAGTACTTC. Its protein product is CASSVDIWGKETQYF.

J is TRBJ1-1 and V is TRBV6-2 or TRBV6-3; 7 bases are a match to TRBD1. J was trimmed by 3 bases and V by 4 bases; bases with no gene match: 5. Germline V gene data show CDR1 as MNHEY and CDR2 as SVGEGT. This CDR3 spans 14 amino acids. The CDR3 coding sequence is TGTGCCAGCAGTTCTGGGCAGGGGGACACTGAAGCTTTCTTT. Amino acids: CASSSGQGDTEAFF.

This chain connects TRBV5-4 to TRBJ2-1, with 11 bases identical to TRBD2. Germline V gives CDR1 SGHNT, CDR2 YYREEE (reference sequence). The CDR3 sequence is 16 residues long. J lost 0 bases, V lost 5 bases, and 4 bases had no gene match. This chain's CDR3 is CASSASGGFSYNEQFF. The CDR3 DNA sequence: TGTGCCAGCAGTGCTAGCGGGGGGTTCTCCTACAATGAGCAGTTCTTC.

The chain joins TRBV6-4 to TRBJ2-1; the match to TRBD2 covers 7 bases. The CDR3 has 16 residues. CDR1 and CDR2 (germline): MRHNA, SNTAGT. Trimming cost V 0 bases and J 1 base; bases outside gene matches: 3. The DNA of the CDR3 is TGTGCCAGCAGTGACTCTACGGGGGGATCCTACAATGAGCAGTTCTTC. Its protein product is CASSDSTGGSYNEQFF.

The J gene is TRBJ2-2, the V gene TRBV5-1; tentatively, D is TRBD1 or TRBD2 (5 bases each). This CDR3 region has 17 residues. Germline V gene data show CDR1 as SGHRS and CDR2 as YFSETQ. The V end lost 4 bases, the J end lost 2 bases, and 18 bases lay between the germline ends. CDR3: CASSLPPRGPNTGELFF. The CDR3 nucleotides are TGCGCCAGCAGCCTGCCCCCGAGGGGACCAAACACCGGGGAGCTGTTTTTT.

This clone was recorded only once. The chain uses TRBV7-3 and TRBJ1-1; D is ambiguous. The CDR3 length is 13 residues. Germline V lookup: CDR1 SGHTA, CDR2 FQGTGA. V lost 2 bases, J lost 0 bases, and 4 bases lay in between. The CDR3 region has the DNA TGTGCCAGCAGCTTACGCTTGAACACTGAAGCTTTCTTT. Its protein product is CASSLRLNTEAFF.

This chain uses TRBV6-4 with TRBJ2-3; TRBD2 might be the D (5 bases). This CDR3 region has 13 residues. Between the trimmed V and J ends, which lost 2 bases and 10 bases, there was a span of 13 bases. Per germline, CDR1 MRHNA and CDR2 SNTAGT. The CDR3 spells CASSDADSKAQYF. For the CDR3, the DNA is TGTGCCAGCAGTGACGCGGACTCCAAGGCGCAGTATTTT.

The V and J genes are TRBV7-8 and TRBJ2-2; D gene ambiguous. Germline V gene lookup returns CDR1 SGHVS and CDR2 FQNEAQ. CDR3 length: 15 amino acids. Trimming took off 3 bases at V and 5 bases at J, with 13 bases between the two ends. The CDR3 DNA sequence: TGTGCCAGCAGCTTGATGGCAGGTGGGACCGGGGAGCTGTTTTTT. Translated, it gives CASSLMAGGTGELFF.

This clone was detected only once. The rearrangement joins TRBV27 to TRBJ2-6; D is uncertain. The CDR3 is made up of 14 amino acids. V gave up 5 bases and J gave up 0 bases, with 5 bases separating them. Germline V CDR1 and CDR2: MNHEY, SMNVEV (reference sequence). This CDR3 is CASSLYSGANVLTF. DNA for the CDR3: TGTGCCAGCAGTCTCTACTCTGGGGCCAACGTCCTGACTTTC.

The J gene is TRBJ1-6, the V gene TRBV30; D uncertain. The CDR3 totals 16 residues. Trimming stripped 1 base from V and 0 bases from J, with 10 bases between. Per the germline V gene, CDR1 is GTSNPN and CDR2 is SVGIG (reference sequence). CDR3 sequence (DNA): TGTGCCTGGAGTGATCCAGCTACCTCCTATAATTCACCCCTCCACTTT. Amino acids: CAWSDPATSYNSPLHF.

The chain uses TRBV5-4 and TRBJ2-2; 7 bases are a match to TRBD2. J was trimmed by 0 bases and V by 4 bases; bases with no gene match: 3. Germline loops: CDR1 SGHNT, CDR2 YYREEE (reference sequence). The CDR3 sequence is 15 residues long. The CDR3 nucleotides are TGTGCCAGCAGCCCCACTAGCGCGAACACCGGGGAGCTGTTTTTT. This sequence encodes CASSPTSANTGELFF.

The rearrangement links TRBV5-1 to TRBJ1-6, with a weak D call TRBD1 (5 bases). Germline CDR1 is SGHRS and CDR2 is YFSETQ. V was shortened by 1 base and J by 8 bases, with 13 bases between the two germline ends. The CDR3 consists of 15 residues. CDR3 residues: CASSLYKTEDSPLHF. The DNA for the CDR3 is TGCGCCAGCAGCTTGTATAAGACAGAGGATTCACCCCTCCACTTT.

The chain combines TRBV3-1 (or the pseudogene TRBV3-2) with TRBJ2-2; D not certain. CDR1 is LGHDT and CDR2 is YNNKEL in the germline V gene (reference sequence). V lost 0 bases and J 7 bases, leaving 12 bases between the germline ends. CDR3 length: 15 amino acids. CDR3 amino acids: CASSQDLSLRGELFF. The CDR3 coding sequence is TGTGCCAGCAGCCAAGATCTGAGCTTGCGCGGGGAGCTGTTTTTT.

The chain employs TRBV7-9 and TRBJ1-1; no definite D call. V lost 4 bases, J lost 0 bases, and 15 bases lay in between. CDR3 size: 16 residues. Per the germline V gene, CDR1 is SEHNR and CDR2 is FQNEAQ (reference sequence). The CDR3 nucleotides read TGTGCCAGCAGCTCAAACCCCATGGGCGTGAACACTGAAGCTTTCTTT. It codes for CASSSNPMGVNTEAFF.

The chain couples TRBV3-1 (or the pseudogene TRBV3-2) to TRBJ2-1, with TRBD2 matching over 14 bases. Germline V gene sequence: CDR1 LGHDT, CDR2 YNNKEL (reference sequence). The length of the CDR3 is 19 residues. With 0 bases clipped from V and 7 bases from J, the junction kept 11 bases outside the gene matches. The chain's CDR3 is CASSQEKRLAGGRMNEQFF. CDR3 coding DNA: TGTGCCAGCAGCCAAGAGAAGCGACTAGCGGGGGGGCGGATGAATGAGCAGTTCTTC.

The chain recombines TRBV6-1 with TRBJ2-3; 16 nucleotides align to TRBD2. Germline-derived CDR1 and CDR2 are MNHNS and SASEGT. CDR3 length: 19 residues. After removal of 3 bases from V and 4 bases from J, the junction contained 10 bases not matched to a gene. The CDR3 region is CASSDFPGLAGGTADTQYF. The CDR3 nucleotides are TGTGCCAGCAGTGACTTCCCGGGACTAGCGGGGGGGACGGCAGATACGCAGTATTTT.

This clone was detected only once. The chain couples TRBV19 to TRBJ2-7; 7 nucleotides match TRBD1. Germline lookup yields CDR1 LNHDA and CDR2 SQIVND (reference sequence). The J segment lost 2 bases and the V segment lost 5 bases, leaving 12 bases of the junction unmatched. CDR3 length: 16 residues. This chain's CDR3 is CASSASPGQIPYEQYF. For the CDR3, the DNA is TGTGCCAGTAGTGCATCCCCGGGACAGATACCCTACGAGCAGTACTTC.

This chain uses TRBV6-6 with TRBJ1-6; D is possibly TRBD1 (5 bases). Trimming took off 8 bases at V and 7 bases at J, with 9 bases between the two ends. Germline CDR1 is MNHNY and CDR2 is SVGAGI (reference sequence). This CDR3 has 12 residues. This CDR3 reads CASHGQNSPLHF. In DNA, the CDR3 is TGTGCCAGCCACGGACAAAATTCACCCCTCCACTTT.

This sequence joins TRBV4-3 and TRBJ2-3; 12 nucleotides line up with TRBD2. In germline, CDR1 is LGHNA, CDR2 YSLEER. V was clipped by 2 bases and J by 2 bases; unmatched bases: 5. There are 17 residues in the CDR3. CDR3 nucleotide sequence: TGCGCCAGCAGCCAATTGACTAGCGGGGGTTCCACAGATACGCAGTATTTT. It translates to CASSQLTSGGSTDTQYF.

V usage is TRBV20-1 and J usage is TRBJ1-1; D is ambiguous. The CDR3 covers 11 residues. The germline CDR1 and CDR2 sequences are DFQATT and SNEGSKA (reference sequence). Trimming left V 3 bases short and J 7 bases short, with 9 bases between. The CDR3 here is CSARTAYEAFF. The CDR3 DNA sequence: TGCAGTGCTAGGACGGCTTATGAAGCTTTCTTT.

The chain uses TRBV9 and TRBJ2-2; D not resolved. The V gene lost 1 base and the J gene lost 0 bases, with 13 bases spanning the gap. The CDR3 runs to 17 residues. In germline, CDR1 is SGDLS, CDR2 YYNGEE. Here the CDR3 reads CASSVIRGGANTGELFF. Written as DNA, the CDR3 is TGTGCCAGCAGCGTAATCCGCGGTGGGGCGAACACCGGGGAGCTGTTTTTT.

This clone was detected only a few times. The chain employs TRBV6-7 and TRBJ2-6, with D perhaps matching TRBD1 or TRBD2 (5 bases each). TRBV6-7 qualifies as an ORF whose function is uncertain. This CDR3 has 18 residues. V was shortened by 4 bases and J by 4 bases, with 20 bases between the two germline ends. The CDR3 spells CASSCPGTPGPGANVLTF. Written as DNA, the CDR3 is TGTGCCAGCAGTTGTCCCGGGACCCCTGGCCCCGGGGCCAACGTCCTGACTTTC.

The gene calls are TRBV10-3 and TRBJ1-6; 8 bases match TRBD1. CDR3 length: 14 residues. V lost 6 bases and J lost 8; bases outside the gene matches: 6. Per the germline V gene, CDR1 is ENHRY and CDR2 is SYGVKD. DNA for the CDR3: TGTGCCATCAGCCCGACAGGGGTGGATTCACCCCTCCACTTT. The encoded protein is CAISPTGVDSPLHF.

This rearrangement joins TRBV15 to TRBJ2-5; D is possibly TRBD2 (5 bases). Trimming shortened V by 1 base and J by 1 base, and 10 bases separated the two germline ends. Germline V lookup: CDR1 LNHNV, CDR2 YYDKDF (reference sequence). The CDR3 is 15 amino acids. CDR3 in DNA: TGTGCCACCAGCAGAGGGAGGCAGCCCCAAGAGACCCAGTACTTC. This encodes CATSRGRQPQETQYF.